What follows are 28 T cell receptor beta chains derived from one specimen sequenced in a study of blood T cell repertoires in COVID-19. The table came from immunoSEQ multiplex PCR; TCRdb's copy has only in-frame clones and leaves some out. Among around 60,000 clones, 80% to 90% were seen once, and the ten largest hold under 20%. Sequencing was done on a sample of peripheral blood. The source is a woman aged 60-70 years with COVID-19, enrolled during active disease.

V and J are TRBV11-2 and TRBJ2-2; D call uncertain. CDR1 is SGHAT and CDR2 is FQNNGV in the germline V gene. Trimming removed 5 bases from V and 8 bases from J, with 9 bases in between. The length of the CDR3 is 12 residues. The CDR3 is CASSRGVGELFF. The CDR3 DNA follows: TGTGCCAGCAGCCGCGGTGTAGGGGAGCTGTTTTTT.

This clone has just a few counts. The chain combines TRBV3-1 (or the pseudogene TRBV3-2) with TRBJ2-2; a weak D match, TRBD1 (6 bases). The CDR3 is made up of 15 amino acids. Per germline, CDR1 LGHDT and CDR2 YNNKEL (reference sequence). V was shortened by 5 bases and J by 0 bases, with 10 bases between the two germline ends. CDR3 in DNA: TGTGCCAGCAGCTACAGGGCCGCGAACACCGGGGAGCTGTTTTTT. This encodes CASSYRAANTGELFF.

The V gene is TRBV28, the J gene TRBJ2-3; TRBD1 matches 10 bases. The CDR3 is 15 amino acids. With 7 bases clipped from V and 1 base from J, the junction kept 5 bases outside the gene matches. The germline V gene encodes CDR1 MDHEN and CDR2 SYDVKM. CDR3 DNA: TGTGCCAGCAATCAGGGGACAGGGGGCACAGATACGCAGTATTTT. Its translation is CASNQGTGGTDTQYF.

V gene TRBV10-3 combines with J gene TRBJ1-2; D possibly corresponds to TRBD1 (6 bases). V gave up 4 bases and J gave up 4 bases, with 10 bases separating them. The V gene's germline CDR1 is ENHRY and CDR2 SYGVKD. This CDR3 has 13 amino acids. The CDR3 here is CAISAGAGYGYTF. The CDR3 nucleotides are TGTGCCATCAGTGCAGGGGCGGGCTATGGCTACACCTTC.

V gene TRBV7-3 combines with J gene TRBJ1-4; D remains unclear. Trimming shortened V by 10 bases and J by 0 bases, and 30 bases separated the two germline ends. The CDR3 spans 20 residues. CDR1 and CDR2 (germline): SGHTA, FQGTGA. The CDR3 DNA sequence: TGTGCCACCCCCTTCTCGGAAGGCTACAGATTTACCCCAACTAATGAAAAACTGTTTTTT. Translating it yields CATPFSEGYRFTPTNEKLFF. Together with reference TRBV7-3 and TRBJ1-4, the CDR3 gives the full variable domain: GAGVSQTPSNKVTEKGKYVELRCDPISGHTALYWYRQSLGQGPEFLIYFQGTGAADDSGLPNDRFFAVRPEGSVSTLKIQRTERGDSAVYLCATPFSEGYRFTPTNEKLFFGSGTQLSVL.

The CDR3 sequence is CSSRGRGGFQTQYF. Written as DNA, the CDR3 is TGCAGCTCCAGAGGGAGGGGGGGATTCCAGACCCAGTACTTC. The chain combines TRBV29-1 with TRBJ2-5, with D perhaps matching TRBD2 (7 bases). Germline V lookup: CDR1 SQVTM, CDR2 ANQGSEA. Deletions cut 8 bases from V and 6 bases from J, with 22 bases between. There are 14 residues in the CDR3. Complete variable domain (other parts from reference TRBV29-1 and TRBJ2-5): SAVISQKPSRDICQRGTSLTIQCQVDSQVTMMFWYRQQPGQSLTLIATANQGSEATYESGFVIDKFPISRPNLTFSTLTVSNMSPEDSSIYLCSSRGRGGFQTQYFGPGTRLLVL.

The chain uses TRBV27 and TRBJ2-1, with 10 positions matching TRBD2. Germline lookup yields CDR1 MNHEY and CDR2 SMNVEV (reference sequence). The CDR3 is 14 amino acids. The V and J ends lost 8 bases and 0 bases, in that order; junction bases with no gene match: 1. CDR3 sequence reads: CASRTSGSYNEQFF. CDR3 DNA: TGTGCCAGCCGGACTAGCGGCTCCTACAATGAGCAGTTCTTC.

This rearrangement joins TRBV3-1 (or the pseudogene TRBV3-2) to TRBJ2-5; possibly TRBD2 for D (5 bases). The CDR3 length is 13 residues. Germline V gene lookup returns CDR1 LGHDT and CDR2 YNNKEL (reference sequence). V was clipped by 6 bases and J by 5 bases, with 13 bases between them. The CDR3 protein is CASRRRLGETQYF. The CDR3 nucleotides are TGTGCCAGCAGACGGAGGCTCGGGGAGACCCAGTACTTC.

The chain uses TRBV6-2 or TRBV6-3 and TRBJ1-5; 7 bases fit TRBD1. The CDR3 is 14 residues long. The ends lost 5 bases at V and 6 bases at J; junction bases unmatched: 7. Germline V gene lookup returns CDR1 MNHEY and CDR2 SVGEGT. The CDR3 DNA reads TGTGCCAGCAGTGCCGACAGGGAGATTCAGCCCCAGCATTTT. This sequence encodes CASSADREIQPQHF.

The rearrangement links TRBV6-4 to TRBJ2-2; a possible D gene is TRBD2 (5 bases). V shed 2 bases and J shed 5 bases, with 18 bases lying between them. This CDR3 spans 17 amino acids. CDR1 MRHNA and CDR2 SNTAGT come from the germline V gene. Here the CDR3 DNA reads TGTGCCAGCAGTGACACGGGGATAGTCGGCGAAACCGGGGAGCTGTTTTTT. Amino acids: CASSDTGIVGETGELFF.

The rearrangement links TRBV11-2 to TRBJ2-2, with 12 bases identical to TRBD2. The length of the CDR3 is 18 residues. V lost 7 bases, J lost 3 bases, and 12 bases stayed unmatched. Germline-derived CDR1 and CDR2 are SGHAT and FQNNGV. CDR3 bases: TGTGCCAGCATCAAAAAGGCTCGACTAGCGGGGGACACCGGGGAGCTGTTTTTT. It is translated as CASIKKARLAGDTGELFF.

The DNA of the CDR3 is TGTGCCAGCAGTCCCCCGACAGGGGGCATCGGGGAGCTGTTTTTT. Protein sequence: CASSPPTGGIGELFF. V gene TRBV27 combines with J gene TRBJ2-2, with 10 bases identical to TRBD1. Trimming removed 5 bases from V and 7 bases from J; junction bases left unmatched: 7. Looked up from germline, CDR1 is MNHEY and CDR2 is SMNVEV (reference sequence). This CDR3 contains 15 residues.

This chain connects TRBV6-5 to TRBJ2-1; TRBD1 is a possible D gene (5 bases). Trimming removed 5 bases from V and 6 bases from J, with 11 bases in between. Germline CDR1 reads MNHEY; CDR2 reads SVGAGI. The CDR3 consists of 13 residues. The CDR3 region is CASSQGSLNEQFF. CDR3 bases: TGTGCCAGCAGTCAGGGCTCCCTCAATGAGCAGTTCTTC.

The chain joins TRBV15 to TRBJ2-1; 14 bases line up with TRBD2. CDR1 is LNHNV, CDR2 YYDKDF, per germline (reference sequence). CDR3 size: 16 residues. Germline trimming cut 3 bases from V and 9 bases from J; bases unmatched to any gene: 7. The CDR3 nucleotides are TGTGCCACCAGCAGGGAGGGACTAGCGGGAGTCCGTGAGCAGTTCTTC. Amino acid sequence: CATSREGLAGVREQFF. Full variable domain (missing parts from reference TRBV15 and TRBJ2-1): DAMVIQNPRYQVTQFGKPVTLSCSQTLNHNVMYWYQQKSSQAPKLLFHYYDKDFNNEADTPDNFQSRRPNTSFCFLDIRSPGLGDTAMYLCATSREGLAGVREQFFGPGTRLTVL.

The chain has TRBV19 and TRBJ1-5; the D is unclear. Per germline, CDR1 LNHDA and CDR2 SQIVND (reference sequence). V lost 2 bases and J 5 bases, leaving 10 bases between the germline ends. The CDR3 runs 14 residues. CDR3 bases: TGTGCCAGTAGTATAAATAGCTACGATCAGCCCCAGCATTTT. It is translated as CASSINSYDQPQHF.

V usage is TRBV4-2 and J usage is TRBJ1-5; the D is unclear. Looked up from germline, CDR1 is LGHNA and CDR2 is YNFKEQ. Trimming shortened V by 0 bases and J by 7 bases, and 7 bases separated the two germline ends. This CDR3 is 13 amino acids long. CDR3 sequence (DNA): TGTGCCAGCAGCCAAGATGAGGTCCAGCCCCAGCATTTT. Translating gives CASSQDEVQPQHF.

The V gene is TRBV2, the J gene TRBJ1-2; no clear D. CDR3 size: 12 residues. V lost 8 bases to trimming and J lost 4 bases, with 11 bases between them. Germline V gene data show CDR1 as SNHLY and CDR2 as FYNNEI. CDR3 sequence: CASAGSSYGYTF. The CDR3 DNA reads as TGTGCCAGCGCCGGTTCTTCCTATGGCTACACCTTC.

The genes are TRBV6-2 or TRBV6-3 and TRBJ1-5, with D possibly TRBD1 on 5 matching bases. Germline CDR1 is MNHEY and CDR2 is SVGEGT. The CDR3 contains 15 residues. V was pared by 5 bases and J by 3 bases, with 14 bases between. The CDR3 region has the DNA TGTGCCAGCAGTGCAGCCGGGGGGGTCAATCAGCCCCAGCATTTT. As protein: CASSAAGGVNQPQHF.

The CDR3 bases are TGTGCCAGCAGTTACATGCCGACAGCCGGGCAGCCCCAGCATTTT. Amino acids: CASSYMPTAGQPQHF. V and J are TRBV6-5 and TRBJ1-5; D might be TRBD1 (5 bases). The CDR3 is made up of 15 amino acids. The ends were cut back, 2 bases at V and 7 bases at J, with 15 bases in the middle. Looked up from germline, CDR1 is MNHEY and CDR2 is SVGAGI.

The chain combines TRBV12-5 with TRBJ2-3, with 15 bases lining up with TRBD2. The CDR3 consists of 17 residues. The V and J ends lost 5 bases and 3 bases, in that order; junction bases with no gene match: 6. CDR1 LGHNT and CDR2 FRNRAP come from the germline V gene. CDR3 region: CASGPGLAGGWTDTQYF. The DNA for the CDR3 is TGTGCTAGTGGTCCCGGACTAGCGGGAGGGTGGACAGATACGCAGTATTTT.

The CDR3, as DNA: TGTGCAAGTCGCTTCAAGGGCAGTATTGGAGGGATATCCACCTACGAGCAGTACTTC. Protein sequence: CASRFKGSIGGISTYEQYF. The chain has TRBV12-2 and TRBJ2-7; no check of the table's D call, TRBD2, against the DNA was made. TRBV12-2 has pseudogene status. CDR3 length: 19 amino acids.

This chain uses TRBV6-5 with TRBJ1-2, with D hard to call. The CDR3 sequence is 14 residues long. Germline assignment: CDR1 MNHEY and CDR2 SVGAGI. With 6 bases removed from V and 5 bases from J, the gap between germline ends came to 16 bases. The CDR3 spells CASRGAPEFYGYTF. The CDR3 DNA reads TGTGCCAGCAGGGGAGCTCCGGAGTTTTATGGCTACACCTTC.

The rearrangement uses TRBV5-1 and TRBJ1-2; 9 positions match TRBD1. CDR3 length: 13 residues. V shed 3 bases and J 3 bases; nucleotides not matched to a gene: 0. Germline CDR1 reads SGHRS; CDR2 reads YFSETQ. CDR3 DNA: TGCGCCAGCAGCTGGGACAGGGACTATGGCTACACCTTC. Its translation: CASSWDRDYGYTF.

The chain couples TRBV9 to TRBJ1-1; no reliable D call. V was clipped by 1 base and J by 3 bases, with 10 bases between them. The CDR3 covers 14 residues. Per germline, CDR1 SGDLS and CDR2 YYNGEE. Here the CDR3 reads CASSVRDGHTEAFF. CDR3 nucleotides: TGTGCCAGCAGCGTACGGGATGGGCACACTGAAGCTTTCTTT.

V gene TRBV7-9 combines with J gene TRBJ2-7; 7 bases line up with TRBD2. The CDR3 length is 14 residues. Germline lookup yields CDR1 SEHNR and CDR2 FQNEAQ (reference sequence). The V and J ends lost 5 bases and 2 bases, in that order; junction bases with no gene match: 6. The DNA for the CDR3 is TGTGCCAGCAGCCCTGGCGGGAGCGCCTACGAGCAGTACTTC. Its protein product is CASSPGGSAYEQYF.

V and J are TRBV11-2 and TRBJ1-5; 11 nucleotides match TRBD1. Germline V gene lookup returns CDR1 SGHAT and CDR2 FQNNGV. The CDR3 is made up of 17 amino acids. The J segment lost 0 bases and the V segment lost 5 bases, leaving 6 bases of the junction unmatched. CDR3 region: CASSPGTGGYSNQPQHF. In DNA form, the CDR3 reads TGTGCCAGCAGCCCCGGGACAGGGGGTTATAGCAATCAGCCCCAGCATTTT.

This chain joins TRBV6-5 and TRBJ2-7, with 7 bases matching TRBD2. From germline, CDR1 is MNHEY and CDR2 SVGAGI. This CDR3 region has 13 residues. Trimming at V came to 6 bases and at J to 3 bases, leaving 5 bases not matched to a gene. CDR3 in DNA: TGTGCCAGCAGCCCCCCTAGCGGCTACGAGCAGTACTTC. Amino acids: CASSPPSGYEQYF.

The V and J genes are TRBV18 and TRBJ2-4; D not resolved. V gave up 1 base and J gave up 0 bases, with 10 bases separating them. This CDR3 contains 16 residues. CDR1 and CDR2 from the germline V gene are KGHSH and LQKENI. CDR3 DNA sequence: TGTGCCAGCTCACCACGTCAGGATGTAGCCAAAAACATTCAGTACTTC. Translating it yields CASSPRQDVAKNIQYF.